The clone carrying this T cell receptor beta chain appeared a single time. Its antigen is still unknown. This may arise from a read error, as a much more abundant clone is one base away. It was uncontrolled infection, other autoimmune disease, pregnancy or lactation that excluded patients. The diagnostic basis comprised clinical symptoms, serum thyroxine and TRAb, thyroid ultrasound and orbital computed tomography. The CDR3 totals 14 residues. Germline CDR1 and CDR2: DFQATT and SNEGSKA (reference sequence). This sample was taken from a study of T cells in Graves' hyperthyroidism and ophthalmopathy. As for the study in general: The blood sample was taken at first diagnosis, before treatment began.

RNA transcripts served as the template for amplifying TCR beta CDR3 regions. The study used the HTBI primer set for a first-round RT-PCR of the TCR CDR3. Each CDR3 protein gets one entry after TCRdb re-called the multiplex PCR reads with MiXCR. The sample holds 700,000 to 850,000 distinct CDR3 sequences, under 45% seen once. Overall study results and limits: In blood, most of the thyroid clonotypes expanded above 0.001 were also present.

The chain joins TRBV20-1 to TRBJ1-6; maybe TRBD1 (5 bases). The sequence was obtained from a woman aged 35 to 49 with Graves' hyperthyroidism. Sequencing was performed on blood. The CDR3 nucleotides are TGCAGTGCTAGAGTGGGGGTGGAAAATTCACCCATCCACTTT. It is translated as CSARVGVENSPIHF.